Listed here are 17 T cell receptor beta chains from one sample, sequenced in a study of T cell responses to AZD1222 COVID-19 vaccine. TCRdb's table, derived via immunoSEQ multiplex PCR, lists solely in-frame clones and lacks some. The sample includes more than 110,000 clones, 89% of them seen just once. Sequenced material: peripheral blood, taken on day 0 of AZD1222 vaccination. The receptors were gathered from an adult in good health.

This chain joins TRBV7-6 and TRBJ2-7; D gene ambiguous. CDR3 length equals 17 residues. The V end was cut by 1 base, the J end by 0 bases, with 16 bases between. CDR1 and CDR2 from the germline V gene are SGHVS and FNYEAQ. Here the CDR3 DNA reads TGTGCCAGCAGCTTAGGTAAAGCAGCACAAAGCTCCTACGAGCAGTACTTC. As protein: CASSLGKAAQSSYEQYF.

The gene calls are TRBV2 and TRBJ2-1, with 7 nucleotides matching TRBD2. CDR3 length: 15 amino acids. J gave up 2 bases and V 4 bases, and 5 bases lay outside the gene matches. The V gene's germline CDR1 is SNHLY and CDR2 FYNNEI. The CDR3 sequence is CASSVEGGTYNEQFF. Written as DNA, the CDR3 is TGTGCCAGCAGTGTCGAGGGAGGGACCTACAATGAGCAGTTCTTC. The full variable domain, its missing parts supplied by reference TRBV2 and TRBJ2-1, is EPEVTQTPSHQVTQMGQEVILRCVPISNHLYFYWYRQILGQKVEFLVSFYNNEISEKSEIFDDQFSVERPDGSNFTLKIRSTKLEDSAMYFCASSVEGGTYNEQFFGPGTRLTVL.

The V call is TRBV29-1, the J call TRBJ1-2, with 7 bases fitting TRBD1. Germline assignment: CDR1 SQVTM and CDR2 ANQGSEA. Trimming at V came to 1 base and at J to 6 bases, leaving 2 bases not matched to a gene. The CDR3 is 12 amino acids. The CDR3 loop is CSVEGQGNGYTF. CDR3 in DNA: TGCAGCGTTGAAGGACAGGGAAATGGCTACACCTTC. The full variable domain, in which reference TRBV29-1 and TRBJ1-2 provide the parts outside the CDR3, is SAVISQKPSRDICQRGTSLTIQCQVDSQVTMMFWYRQQPGQSLTLIATANQGSEATYESGFVIDKFPISRPNLTFSTLTVSNMSPEDSSIYLCSVEGQGNGYTFGSGTRLTVV.

The gene calls are TRBV5-5 and TRBJ2-5; TRBD1 matches 7 bases. The CDR3 runs 13 residues. Germline V lookup: CDR1 SGHKS, CDR2 YYEKEE (reference sequence). V dropped 4 bases and J dropped 4; count of bases not matched to a gene: 4. Written as DNA, the CDR3 is TGTGCCAGCAGCAGGACAGGCGCAGAGACCCAGTACTTC. It encodes CASSRTGAETQYF.

V usage is TRBV5-5 and J usage is TRBJ2-6; D unresolved. Trimming stripped 4 bases from V and 0 bases from J, with 11 bases between. The V gene's germline CDR1 is SGHKS and CDR2 YYEKEE (reference sequence). The CDR3 totals 16 residues. DNA of the CDR3: TGTGCCAGCAGCCGCACCTTTGACTCTGGGGCCAACGTCCTGACTTTC. Protein product: CASSRTFDSGANVLTF.

This chain links TRBV2 with TRBJ2-7; D is possibly TRBD1 (5 bases). Germline V gene lookup returns CDR1 SNHLY and CDR2 FYNNEI. This CDR3 spans 14 amino acids. V lost 1 base, J lost 6 bases, and 13 bases lay in between. CDR3 protein: CASSEGQGGSEQYF. In DNA, the CDR3 is TGTGCCAGCAGTGAAGGGCAGGGTGGTTCCGAGCAGTACTTC.

CDR3 protein: CASSLTRAAEAFF. The CDR3 DNA follows: TGTGCCAGCAGCTTAACACGGGCAGCAGAAGCTTTCTTT. This sequence joins TRBV7-2 and TRBJ1-1; D remains ambiguous. Per the germline V gene, CDR1 is SGHTA and CDR2 is FQGNSA. The length of the CDR3 is 13 residues. V was pared by 2 bases and J by 8 bases, with 12 bases between. The variable domain in full, completed from reference TRBV7-2 and TRBJ1-1, reads GAGVSQSPSNKVTEKGKDVELRCDPISGHTALYWYRQSLGQGLEFLIYFQGNSAPDKSGLPSDRFSAERTGGSVSTLTIQRTQQEDSAVYLCASSLTRAAEAFFGQGTRLTVV.

This sequence joins TRBV4-1 and TRBJ2-1; tentatively, D is TRBD1 or TRBD2 (5 bases each). The CDR3 is 16 amino acids. Trimming took 1 base from V and 7 from J, leaving 17 bases between them. Germline V gene data show CDR1 as MGHRA and CDR2 as YSYEKL. In DNA, the CDR3 is TGCGCCAGCAGCCAAGTGGTGGCCCTGGGACCGAATGAGCAGTTCTTC. Translated: CASSQVVALGPNEQFF.

The CDR3 coding sequence is TGCAGTGCTAGTTATCTGAGTGAGCAGTTCTTC. Translation gives CSASYLSEQFF. This chain connects TRBV20-1 to TRBJ2-1; D ambiguous. The germline V gene has CDR1 DFQATT and CDR2 SNEGSKA (reference sequence). This CDR3 is 11 amino acids long. Trimming stripped 3 bases from V and 9 bases from J, with 9 bases between.

The chain has TRBV28 and TRBJ1-5; 8 bases map to TRBD1. Germline V CDR1 and CDR2: MDHEN, SYDVKM. The J segment lost 6 bases and the V segment lost 7 bases, leaving 11 bases of the junction unmatched. CDR3 size: 15 residues. CDR3 in DNA: TGTGCCAGCAAACCGGGGACAGGTACGCGTCAGCCCCAGCATTTT. It codes for CASKPGTGTRQPQHF.

This chain connects TRBV3-1 (or the pseudogene TRBV3-2) to TRBJ2-5; the match to TRBD2 covers 7 bases. V dropped 3 bases and J dropped 5; count of bases not matched to a gene: 12. This CDR3 spans 16 amino acids. Germline CDR1 LGHDT, CDR2 YNNKEL (reference sequence). The CDR3 DNA sequence: TGTGCCAGCAGCCACCTTACCCTAGCGGTGGGGGAGACCCAGTACTTC. Protein sequence: CASSHLTLAVGETQYF.

The V gene is TRBV4-1, the J gene TRBJ1-1; the D gene is possibly TRBD1 (6 bases). CDR1 is MGHRA and CDR2 is YSYEKL in the germline V gene. The CDR3 extends over 15 amino acids. V gave up 3 bases and J gave up 0 bases, with 11 bases separating them. The CDR3 DNA reads as TGCGCCAGCAGCCAGCAGGGGAAAATGAACACTGAAGCTTTCTTT. Its protein product is CASSQQGKMNTEAFF.

The chain combines TRBV7-2 with TRBJ2-3; possible D gene TRBD2, 5 bases. CDR1 and CDR2 (germline): SGHTA, FQGNSA. CDR3 length: 14 residues. Trimming removed 6 bases from V and 3 bases from J, with 13 bases in between. The CDR3 DNA reads TGTGCCAGCAGTACGGGATTACGTACAGATACGCAGTATTTT. Its translation: CASSTGLRTDTQYF.

The V and J genes are TRBV29-1 and TRBJ1-2; a weak D match, TRBD1 (6 bases). V was pared by 7 bases and J by 7 bases, with 19 bases between. CDR3 length: 13 amino acids. Germline V CDR1 and CDR2: SQVTM, ANQGSEA. The CDR3 reads CSASGDGVAGYTF. For the CDR3, the DNA is TGCAGCGCCTCAGGGGACGGCGTAGCTGGCTACACCTTC.

This clone was picked up one time. The chain joins TRBV3-1 (or the pseudogene TRBV3-2) to TRBJ2-3; the match to TRBD2 covers 12 bases. Germline assignment: CDR1 LGHDT and CDR2 YNNKEL (reference sequence). The CDR3 totals 18 residues. The ends lost 4 bases at V and 3 bases at J; junction bases unmatched: 11. CDR3 sequence (DNA): TGTGCCAGCAGCCGTGGACCTAGCGGGGGGGCCAAAACAGATACGCAGTATTTT. Protein: CASSRGPSGGAKTDTQYF.

This chain uses TRBV5-1 with TRBJ2-1; 9 positions match TRBD2. J lost 9 bases, V lost 2 bases, and 6 bases had no gene match. CDR3 length: 14 residues. CDR1 is SGHRS, CDR2 YFSETQ, per germline. CDR3 in DNA: TGCGCCAGCAGCTTAGATAGCGGGAGATTTGAGCAGTTCTTC. The encoded protein is CASSLDSGRFEQFF.

V usage is TRBV28 and J usage is TRBJ1-2, with D unclear. Germline loops: CDR1 MDHEN, CDR2 SYDVKM. V was clipped by 5 bases and J by 3 bases, with 10 bases between them. This CDR3 has 13 residues. CDR3 sequence: CASSRNTHYGYTF. In nucleotides, the CDR3 is TGTGCCAGCAGTCGAAACACCCACTATGGCTACACCTTC.